What follows are 12 T cell receptor beta chains derived from one specimen sequenced in a study of post-analysis software for immune sequencing data. Study findings and constraints: With TRBV5-6, TRBV5-1 and TRBV20-1 included, five TRBV segments were more frequent in patients than in controls.

TCR beta libraries were prepared from cDNA with unique molecular identifiers. MiXCR was run by TCRdb on the PCR reads, yielding one entry per CDR3 protein. In the table there are approximately 160,000 distinct CDR3 sequences, approximately 30% of which are singletons. No antigen has been assigned to these receptors. Material for sequencing was blood. These receptors were taken from a girl under 18 with multiple sclerosis.

This clonotype was found many times. V is TRBV7-2 and J is TRBJ2-3, with TRBD2 identical over 10 bases. With 3 bases clipped from V and 6 bases from J, the junction kept 9 bases outside the gene matches. The germline V gene encodes CDR1 SGHTA and CDR2 FQGNSA. CDR3 length: 16 amino acids. CDR3 bases: TGTGCCAGCAGCTTGGCTAGCGGGAGTTCATCTGATACGCAGTATTTT. Its translation: CASSLASGSSSDTQYF.

The V gene is TRBV4-1, the J gene TRBJ2-1; 9 nucleotides match TRBD2. Germline CDR1 MGHRA, CDR2 YSYEKL. J was trimmed by 9 bases and V by 4 bases; bases with no gene match: 10. CDR3 length equals 15 residues. The CDR3 protein is CASSRVTAGGLEQFF. CDR3 bases: TGCGCCAGCAGCCGGGTGACGGCGGGAGGGCTTGAGCAGTTCTTC.

To note about this clonotype: This clone may be a read error of a much larger clone one base away. The V and J genes are TRBV27 and TRBJ2-7; maybe TRBD1 (5 bases). This CDR3 has 17 residues. The germline CDR1 and CDR2 sequences are MNHEY and SMNVEV (reference sequence). Trimming stripped 2 bases from V and 4 bases from J, with 21 bases between. In nucleotides, the CDR3 is TGTGCCAGCAGTTTAGCCCTCCTCGACAGCCCAATTTACGAGCAGTACTTC. Translating gives CASSLALLDSPIYEQYF.

The chain carries TRBV7-9 and TRBJ2-3, with TRBD2 identical over 7 bases. With V trimmed by 3 bases and J by 5 bases, 11 bases remained unmatched. The CDR3 loop spans 16 amino acids. CDR1 and CDR2 (germline): SEHNR, FQNEAQ (reference sequence). The CDR3 sequence is CASSFRGGSRGDTQYF. The CDR3 bases are TGTGCCAGCAGCTTTCGGGGCGGGAGTAGAGGAGATACGCAGTATTTT.

This clonotype has a count of ten or more. The V gene is TRBV18, the J gene TRBJ1-2; D unclear. V was pared by 5 bases and J by 2 bases, with 6 bases between. Germline loops: CDR1 KGHSH, CDR2 LQKENI. The CDR3 spans 12 residues. The CDR3 nucleotides are TGTGCCAGCTCATGGGAGAACTATGGCTACACCTTC. Protein product: CASSWENYGYTF.

A word on this clonotype: A much larger clonotype is one base distant, so this may be a read error. The chain recombines TRBV3-1 with TRBJ2-1; D is ambiguous. Germline lookup yields CDR1 LGHDT and CDR2 YNNKEL (reference sequence). The CDR3 runs to 13 residues. CDR3 protein: CASSQAWVNGQFF. CDR3 nucleotide sequence: TGTGCCAGCAGCCAAGCCTGGGTCAATGGGCAGTTCTTC.

Comment on this clonotype: This clone may be a read error of a much larger clone one base away. CDR3 DNA sequence: TGTGCCAGCAGTTACGCGGCTGATTACAATGAGCGGTTCTTC. Its translation: CASSYAADYNERFF. The chain combines TRBV6-2 or TRBV6-3 with TRBJ2-1; D not certain. The CDR3 has 14 amino acids. Germline CDR1 and CDR2: MNHEY and SVGEGT.

This clonotype appeared a few times. The chain recombines TRBV4-1 with TRBJ1-1; 9 nucleotides line up with TRBD1. V was pared by 0 bases and J by 4 bases, with 3 bases of the junction left unmatched. Germline CDR1 reads MGHRA; CDR2 reads YSYEKL. The CDR3 is made up of 15 amino acids. The CDR3 sequence: CASSQEGQGVTEAFF. In DNA, the CDR3 is TGCGCCAGCAGCCAAGAGGGACAGGGTGTCACTGAAGCTTTCTTT.

The genes are TRBV5-1 and TRBJ2-7; tentative D call: TRBD1 (5 bases). Trimming stripped 4 bases from V and 3 bases from J, with 14 bases between. In germline, CDR1 is SGHRS, CDR2 YFSETQ. This CDR3 has 14 residues. The CDR3 DNA reads as TGCGCCAGCAGCCAGTCGACAGACCTCTACGAGCAGTACTTC. It is translated as CASSQSTDLYEQYF.

The CDR3 nucleotides read TGTGCCAGCAGCTTTTCCCGGGACGGCCCCTACGAGCAGTACTTC. Amino acids: CASSFSRDGPYEQYF. V is TRBV7-8 and J is TRBJ2-7; D may be TRBD1 or TRBD2 (5 bases each). V was cut by 3 bases and J by 2 bases, with 14 bases left in between. The CDR3 is made up of 15 amino acids. Per germline, CDR1 SGHVS and CDR2 FQNEAQ.

This clonotype was counted a few times. The chain carries TRBV9 and TRBJ1-4; a weak D match, TRBD1 (6 bases). This CDR3 has 16 amino acids. V was pared by 4 bases and J by 8 bases, with 21 bases between. Germline values: CDR1 SGDLS, CDR2 YYNGEE. CDR3 region: CASSRTGTPYNEKLFF. In DNA, the CDR3 is TGTGCCAGCAGCCGCACAGGGACCCCCTATAACGAAAAACTGTTTTTT.

This sequence joins TRBV7-9 and TRBJ1-1; D is uncertain. The CDR3 is made up of 15 amino acids. Germline V gene sequence: CDR1 SEHNR, CDR2 FQNEAQ (reference sequence). Between the trimmed V and J ends, which lost 1 base and 1 base, there was a span of 10 bases. Here the CDR3 DNA reads TGTGCCAGCAGCTTAGAGCGACTTCCGAACACTGAAGCTTTCTTT. Translated, it gives CASSLERLPNTEAFF. Full variable domain (rest looked up from reference TRBV7-9 and TRBJ1-1): DTGVSQNPRHKITKRGQNVTFRCDPISEHNRLYWYRQTLGQGPEFLTYFQNEAQLEKSRLLSDRFSAERPKGSFSTLEIQRTEQGDSAMYLCASSLERLPNTEAFFGQGTRLTVV.